This T cell receptor (beta chain) was identified in a study of regulatory T cells in long-lasting Graves disease. Study observations and caveats: Whereas 900 to 1,000 public clonotypes were shared by new patients, persistent patients shared more, at roughly 2,500. Persistent disease favored TRBV28, TRBJ1-2 and TRBJ2-5.

Comment on this clonotype: What it binds is not known. A single base separates this from a much larger clone, so it may be a read error. The final CDR3 position lacks the conserved phenylalanine or tryptophan, pointing to a likely read error.

The trim removed 0 bases at V and 3 bases at J, leaving 5 bases unmatched. CDR1 is MNHNY and CDR2 is SVGAGI in the germline V gene (reference sequence). The length of the CDR3 is 15 residues. Researchers made TCR beta libraries by using iRepertoire HTBI primers and running Arm-PCR on CDR3 regions. TCRdb reprocessed the multiplex PCR reads with MiXCR, giving one entry per CDR3 protein. The sample has approximately 350,000 distinct CDR3 sequences, roughly 16% seen once; the top ten hold over 20%. The time point is: newly diagnosed GD, antithyroid drugs for less than 3 months. Construction of the TCR library relied on RNA isolated from PBMCs. These data were likewise used in another study, on T cells in Graves' hyperthyroidism and ophthalmopathy. From that report: Clinical symptoms, serum thyroxine, TRAb, thyroid ultrasound and orbital computed tomography informed diagnoses. Researchers ran a first-round RT-PCR on the TCR CDR3 using the HTBI primer set.

This chain joins TRBV6-6 and TRBJ2-7; TRBD1 matches at 7 bases. The receptor was isolated from a woman between 18 and 29 years old with Graves disease. The specimen was peripheral blood mononuclear cells (PBMCs), collected at new diagnosis, from a patient treated with antithyroid drugs. CDR3 nucleotides: TGTGCCAGCAGTTACTCGACAGGGAGAGGCTACGAGCAGTACTCC. As protein: CASSYSTGRGYEQYS.